This TCR beta chain was sequenced in a study of shared clonotypes between healthy human individuals. Study-wide findings and caveats: It was observed that roughly 5.1% of naive CD4 clonotypes were shared across several donors.

Investigators divided CD4+ cells into CD45RA+ naive and CD45RA-negative memory subsets. Assay used: immunoSEQ multiplex PCR; TCRdb lists only in-frame clones, some missing. The profile shows approximately 1,000,000 clones, around 77% of them singletons. Worth noting for this clone: What it binds is unknown.

This CDR3 region has 11 residues. The V gene lost 5 bases and the J gene lost 5 bases, with 5 bases spanning the gap. Germline assignment: CDR1 KGHSH and CDR2 LQKENI. The chain employs TRBV18 and TRBJ2-3; D remains unclear. This TCR came from a man aged 18 to 29 in good health. Some clones in this sample may be carry-over from other donors' samples. Material for sequencing was memory CD4+ T cells from PBMCs. Stated subset: CD45RA-negative fraction. CDR3 nucleotides: TGTGCCAGCTCAGGGCTAGATACGCAGTATTTT. Its protein product is CASSGLDTQYF.